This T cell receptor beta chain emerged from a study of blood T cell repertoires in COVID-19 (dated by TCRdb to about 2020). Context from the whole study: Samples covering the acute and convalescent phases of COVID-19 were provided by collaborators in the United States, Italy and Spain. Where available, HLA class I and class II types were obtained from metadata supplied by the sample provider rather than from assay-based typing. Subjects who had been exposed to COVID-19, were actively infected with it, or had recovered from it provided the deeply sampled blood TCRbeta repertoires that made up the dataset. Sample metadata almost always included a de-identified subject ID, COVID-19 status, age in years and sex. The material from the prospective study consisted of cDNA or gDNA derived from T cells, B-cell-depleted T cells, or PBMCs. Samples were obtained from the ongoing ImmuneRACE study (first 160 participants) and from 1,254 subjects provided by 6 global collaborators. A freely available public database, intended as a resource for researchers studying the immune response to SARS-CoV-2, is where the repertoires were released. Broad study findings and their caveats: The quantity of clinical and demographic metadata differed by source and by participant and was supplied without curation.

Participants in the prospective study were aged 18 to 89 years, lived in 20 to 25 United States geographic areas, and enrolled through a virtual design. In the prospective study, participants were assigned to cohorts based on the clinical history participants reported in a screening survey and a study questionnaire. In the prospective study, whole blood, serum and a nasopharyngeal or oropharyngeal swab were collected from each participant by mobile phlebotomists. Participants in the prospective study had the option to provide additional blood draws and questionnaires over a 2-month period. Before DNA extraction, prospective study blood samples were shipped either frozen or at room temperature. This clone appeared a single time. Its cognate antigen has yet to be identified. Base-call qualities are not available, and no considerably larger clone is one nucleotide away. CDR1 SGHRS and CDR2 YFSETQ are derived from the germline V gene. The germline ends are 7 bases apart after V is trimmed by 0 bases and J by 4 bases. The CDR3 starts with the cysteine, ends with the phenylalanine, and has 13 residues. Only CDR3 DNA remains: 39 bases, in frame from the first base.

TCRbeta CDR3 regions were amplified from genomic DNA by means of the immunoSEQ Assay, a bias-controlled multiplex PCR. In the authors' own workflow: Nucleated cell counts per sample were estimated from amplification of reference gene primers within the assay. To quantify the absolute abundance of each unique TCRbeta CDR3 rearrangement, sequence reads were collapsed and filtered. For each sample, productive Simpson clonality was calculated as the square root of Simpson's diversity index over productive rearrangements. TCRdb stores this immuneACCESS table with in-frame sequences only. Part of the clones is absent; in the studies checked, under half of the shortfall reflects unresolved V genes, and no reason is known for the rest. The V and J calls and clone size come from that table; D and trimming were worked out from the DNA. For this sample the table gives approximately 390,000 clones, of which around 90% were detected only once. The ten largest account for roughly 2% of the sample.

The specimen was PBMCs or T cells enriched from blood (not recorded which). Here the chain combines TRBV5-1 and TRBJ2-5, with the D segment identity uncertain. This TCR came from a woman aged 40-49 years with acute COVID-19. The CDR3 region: CASSLGSGETQYF. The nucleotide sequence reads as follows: TGCGCCAGCAGCTTGGGGTCGGGAGAGACCCAGTACTTC.